The 19 T cell receptor beta chains below all came from one sample that was sequenced in a study of T cells in localized non-small cell lung cancer. Profiling relied on immunoSEQ multiplex PCR, and the TCRdb table lists in-frame clones only, not all of them. Here the sample spans a few thousand clones, 24% being singletons. The source was normal lung tissue next to the tumor, collected before any cancer treatment. These receptors were taken from a male donor aged 60 or over with stage I lung adenocarcinoma.

This clone showed up just a few times. V and J are TRBV9 and TRBJ1-5, with D possibly TRBD1 on 5 matching bases. V was clipped by 5 bases and J by 7 bases, with 13 bases between them. CDR3 size: 13 residues. Per germline, CDR1 SGDLS and CDR2 YYNGEE. The CDR3, as DNA: TGTGCCAGCAGTCCAGGGTTATGGCAGCCCCAGCATTTT. Encoded protein: CASSPGLWQPQHF.

By sample share, this clone is medium-sized. The V call is TRBV9, the J call TRBJ1-6, with D perhaps TRBD1 (5 bases). V was trimmed by 3 bases and J by 7 bases, leaving 20 bases between them. Per germline, CDR1 SGDLS and CDR2 YYNGEE. This CDR3 has 17 amino acids. The CDR3 region has the DNA TGTGCCAGCAGCGACCGAAAGGTCGGGGCACAGAATTCACCCCTCCACTTT. Protein: CASSDRKVGAQNSPLHF.

Judged by abundance, this clone is medium-sized (0.01 to 0.1%). The gene calls are TRBV11-3 and TRBJ1-1, with 8 bases fitting TRBD1. The CDR3 runs to 17 residues. Germline CDR1 reads SGHNT; CDR2 reads YENEEA. The junction had 14 bases not matched to a gene; V was cut back by 1 base and J by 7 bases. CDR3 region: CASSLVPGGLRSGEAFF. The CDR3 nucleotides read TGTGCCAGCAGCTTAGTCCCAGGGGGCCTCCGTAGTGGTGAAGCTTTCTTT.

The genes are TRBV11-3 and TRBJ1-2; D is perhaps TRBD1 (6 bases). The germline CDR1 and CDR2 sequences are SGHNT and YENEEA. This CDR3 has 14 residues. V was cut by 4 bases and J by 2 bases, with 11 bases left in between. CDR3 in DNA: TGTGCCAGCAGCTCGGGGGGGCCGAACTATGGCTACACCTTC. This codes for CASSSGGPNYGYTF.

The rearrangement links TRBV30 to TRBJ1-5, with D unresolved. The V end lost 1 base, the J end lost 7 bases, and 5 bases lay between the germline ends. CDR1 and CDR2 from the germline V gene are GTSNPN and SVGIG (reference sequence). CDR3 length: 11 amino acids. The chain's CDR3 is CAWSEEQPQHF. The CDR3 DNA follows: TGTGCCTGGAGTGAGGAGCAGCCCCAGCATTTT.

Within the sample, this clone is large. The genes are TRBV6-8 and TRBJ2-2, with TRBD1 matching 8 bases. Germline trimming cut 11 bases from V and 7 bases from J; bases unmatched to any gene: 12. The germline V gene has CDR1 MNHGY and CDR2 SAAAGT. This CDR3 comprises 14 residues. The CDR3 loop reads CAGQGQLWVGELFF. The CDR3 region has the DNA TGTGCCGGACAGGGACAGTTATGGGTCGGGGAGCTGTTTTTT.

This clone was seen a handful of times. This CDR3 is CAWSQGADGNTIYF. Written as DNA, the CDR3 is TGTGCCTGGAGCCAGGGGGCTGATGGAAACACCATATATTTT. The genes are TRBV30 and TRBJ1-3; TRBD1 matches 8 bases. J gave up 3 bases and V 3 bases, and 4 bases lay outside the gene matches. Germline CDR1 is GTSNPN and CDR2 is SVGIG (reference sequence). The CDR3 contains 14 residues. Drawing the rest from reference TRBV30 and TRBJ1-3, the complete variable domain is SQTIHQWPATLVQPVGSPLSLECTVEGTSNPNLYWYRQAAGRGLQLLFYSVGIGQISSEVPQNLSASRPQDRQFILSSKKLLLSDSGFYLCAWSQGADGNTIYFGEGSWLTVV.

In this sample, this clone turned up a few times. The chain carries TRBV9 and TRBJ1-1; possible D gene TRBD1, 5 bases. Trimming stripped 4 bases from V and 3 bases from J, with 13 bases between. Germline CDR1 reads SGDLS; CDR2 reads YYNGEE. The CDR3 totals 14 residues. The CDR3, as DNA: TGTGCCAGCAGCCCCCACGGGGCGGACACTGAAGCTTTCTTT. Residues: CASSPHGADTEAFF.

The CDR3 DNA follows: TGTGCCAGCAGTGAAGCTCCTAGCGGGGTTTACGAGCAGTACTTC. It is translated as CASSEAPSGVYEQYF. The chain employs TRBV2 and TRBJ2-7; 9 bases are a match to TRBD2. The CDR3 has 15 amino acids. The germline CDR1 and CDR2 sequences are SNHLY and FYNNEI. The junction had 4 bases not matched to a gene; V was cut back by 0 bases and J by 4 bases.

The chain links TRBV11-3 to TRBJ2-7, with D possibly TRBD1 on 6 matching bases. The CDR3 extends over 14 amino acids. Trimming removed 6 bases from V and 2 bases from J, with 14 bases in between. The V gene's germline CDR1 is SGHNT and CDR2 YENEEA. The CDR3 region has the DNA TGTGCCAGCAGTATCACACAGGGAACCTACGAGCAGTACTTC. It specifies CASSITQGTYEQYF.

This clone was counted only a few times. The genes are TRBV30 and TRBJ1-3; tentative D call: TRBD1 (6 bases). The CDR3 extends over 15 amino acids. The germline V gene encodes CDR1 GTSNPN and CDR2 SVGIG (reference sequence). V gave up 1 base and J gave up 3 bases, with 13 bases separating them. CDR3: CAWSAGVGIGNTIYF. CDR3 nucleotide sequence: TGTGCCTGGAGTGCAGGGGTTGGGATTGGAAACACCATATATTTT.

This chain joins TRBV18 and TRBJ2-1; tentatively, D is TRBD1 (8 bases). Germline V gene sequence: CDR1 KGHSH, CDR2 LQKENI. The CDR3 spans 16 residues. V shed 4 bases and J shed 8 bases, with 21 bases lying between them. This CDR3 is CASSLGAGGAGDEQFF. The CDR3, as DNA: TGTGCCAGCTCACTGGGCGCAGGGGGCGCGGGGGATGAGCAGTTCTTC. Drawing the rest from reference TRBV18 and TRBJ2-1, the complete variable domain is NAGVMQNPRHLVRRRGQEARLRCSPMKGHSHVYWYRQLPEEGLKFMVYLQKENIIDESGMPKERFSAEFPKEGPSILRIQQVVRGDSAAYFCASSLGAGGAGDEQFFGPGTRLTVL.

In nucleotides, the CDR3 is TGTGCCAGCAGAGGGACTAGCGGGAGTTCCTACGAGCAGTACTTC. It is translated as CASRGTSGSSYEQYF. The chain joins TRBV28 to TRBJ2-7; 14 nucleotides line up with TRBD2. The CDR3 loop spans 15 amino acids. Germline V gene sequence: CDR1 MDHEN, CDR2 SYDVKM. The J segment lost 1 base and the V segment lost 6 bases, leaving 2 bases of the junction unmatched.

The chain is built from TRBV11-3 and TRBJ2-5; 14 bases are a match to TRBD2. The CDR3 covers 17 residues. V lost 4 bases, J lost 1 base, and 5 bases stayed unmatched. CDR1 and CDR2 from the germline V gene are SGHNT and YENEEA. CDR3 DNA: TGTGCCAGCAGCTCCCAGGGGACTAGCGGGAGCCAAGAGACCCAGTACTTC. This sequence encodes CASSSQGTSGSQETQYF. Full variable domain (remainder filled in from reference TRBV11-3 and TRBJ2-5): EAGVVQSPRYKIIEKKQPVAFWCNPISGHNTLYWYLQNLGQGPELLIRYENEEAVDDSQLPKDRFSAERLKGVDSTLKIQPAELGDSAVYLCASSSQGTSGSQETQYFGPGTRLLVL.

This clone was counted a few times. The chain links TRBV23-1 to TRBJ2-7; D may be TRBD1 (5 bases). TRBV23-1 is placed among ORFs of uncertain function. V was shortened by 6 bases and J by 5 bases, with 14 bases between the two germline ends. CDR3 length: 13 amino acids. CDR3 coding DNA: TGCGCCAGCAGCCAAGGGGTTGGTAACGAGCAGTACTTC. It specifies CASSQGVGNEQYF.

The CDR3: CASITGQGAYNEQFF. Written as DNA, the CDR3 is TGTGCCAGCATTACCGGACAGGGGGCCTACAATGAGCAGTTCTTC. This chain links TRBV6-8 with TRBJ2-1, with TRBD1 identical over 10 bases. V lost 7 bases and J lost 2; bases outside the gene matches: 5. The CDR3 length is 15 residues. CDR1 is MNHGY and CDR2 is SAAAGT in the germline V gene.

This chain connects TRBV28 to TRBJ1-2, with 7 positions matching TRBD1. From germline, CDR1 is MDHEN and CDR2 SYDVKM. Trimming at V came to 5 bases and at J to 9 bases, leaving 6 bases not matched to a gene. The CDR3 is 12 residues long. The CDR3 DNA reads as TGTGCCAGCAGTACAGGGGTAGCGAGCTACACCTTC. Translating gives CASSTGVASYTF.

This chain joins TRBV29-1 and TRBJ2-4, with 7 bases lining up with TRBD1. The CDR3 has 12 residues. CDR1 is SQVTM, CDR2 ANQGSEA, per germline. The trim removed 5 bases at V and 6 bases at J, leaving 4 bases unmatched. CDR3 loop: CSVRQGPNIQYF. The DNA for the CDR3 is TGCAGCGTTCGACAGGGTCCAAACATTCAGTACTTC.

This clone is categorized as medium-sized. The J gene is TRBJ2-5, the V gene TRBV11-3; 7 nucleotides agree with TRBD2. Germline CDR1 is SGHNT and CDR2 is YENEEA. Trimming at V came to 4 bases and at J to 5 bases, leaving 10 bases not matched to a gene. The CDR3 contains 15 residues. DNA for the CDR3: TGTGCCAGCAGCTCGGGGGGATCGGCGCTGGAGACCCAGTACTTC. It codes for CASSSGGSALETQYF.